The 21 T cell receptor beta chains below were found in one sample sequenced in a study of lymphopenia after photon versus proton radiotherapy. Clones were sequenced by immunoSEQ multiplex PCR, and TCRdb holds only the in-frame ones, with some missing. Among roughly 61,000 clones listed, approximately 90% were seen once. The specimen comprised peripheral blood, sampled from a patient treated with proton-based radiotherapy. These receptors were taken from a man older than 75 with esophageal cancer.

The chain couples TRBV4-2 to TRBJ2-7, with 8 nucleotides matching TRBD1. The trim removed 5 bases at V and 2 bases at J, leaving 8 bases unmatched. The CDR3 extends over 15 amino acids. The germline V gene encodes CDR1 LGHNA and CDR2 YNFKEQ. CDR3 sequence: CASSLVGTGAYEQYF. The CDR3 nucleotides are TGTGCCAGCAGCTTGGTGGGGACAGGAGCCTACGAGCAGTACTTC.

The chain uses TRBV30 and TRBJ1-4; TRBD1 is a possible D gene (6 bases). The CDR3 has 15 amino acids. Trimming took off 2 bases at V and 4 bases at J, with 14 bases between the two ends. The germline V gene encodes CDR1 GTSNPN and CDR2 SVGIG (reference sequence). CDR3 nucleotides: TGTGCCTGGAGTTCCCCGACAGGCAATAATGAAAAACTGTTTTTT. Translated, it gives CAWSSPTGNNEKLFF.

For the CDR3, the DNA is TGTGCCAGCAGCTTGCTACAGGGAAGGGAGACCCAGTACTTC. Amino acid sequence: CASSLLQGRETQYF. The chain carries TRBV5-6 and TRBJ2-5; a weak D match, TRBD1 (6 bases). Germline CDR1 is SGHDT and CDR2 is YYEEEE. The CDR3 is made up of 14 amino acids. Trimming left V 1 base short and J 5 bases short, with 12 bases between.

The chain couples TRBV27 to TRBJ1-1, with unresolved D. The CDR3 runs to 12 residues. Germline V gene sequence: CDR1 MNHEY, CDR2 SMNVEV (reference sequence). Trimming took 7 bases from V and 0 from J, leaving 6 bases between them. The CDR3 nucleotides are TGTGCCAGCATCAGCATGAACACTGAAGCTTTCTTT. Translated: CASISMNTEAFF.

This chain links TRBV29-1 with TRBJ2-7; 7 bases are a match to TRBD2. Germline-derived CDR1 and CDR2 are SQVTM and ANQGSEA. The CDR3 contains 13 residues. V trimming: 4 bases; J trimming: 0 bases; junction bases outside the gene matches: 3. The CDR3 here is CSVVGGSSYEQYF. Written as DNA, the CDR3 is TGCAGCGTTGTTGGCGGGAGCTCCTACGAGCAGTACTTC.

The rearrangement uses TRBV5-4 and TRBJ1-2; 8 bases agree with TRBD1. V was clipped by 1 base and J by 7 bases; unmatched bases: 12. CDR1 is SGHNT and CDR2 is YYREEE in the germline V gene (reference sequence). This CDR3 is built from 16 residues. CDR3: CASSLSTRGPLGGYTF. The DNA for the CDR3 is TGTGCCAGCAGCTTGTCCACCAGGGGGCCCCTCGGTGGCTACACCTTC.

The genes are TRBV19 and TRBJ2-3, with 7 positions matching TRBD1. V lost 8 bases, J lost 2 bases, and 7 bases stayed unmatched. The CDR3 consists of 14 residues. Germline lookup yields CDR1 LNHDA and CDR2 SQIVND (reference sequence). CDR3 in DNA: TGTGCCAGTTCCGTGGGACAGATCACAGATACGCAGTATTTT. Translated, it gives CASSVGQITDTQYF. Full variable domain (missing parts from reference TRBV19 and TRBJ2-3): DGGITQSPKYLFRKEGQNVTLSCEQNLNHDAMYWYRQDPGQGLRLIYYSQIVNDFQKGDIAEGYSVSREKKESFPLTVTSAQKNPTAFYLCASSVGQITDTQYFGPGTRLTVL.

This clone turned up a few times. The chain joins TRBV30 to TRBJ1-5; D uncertain. The length of the CDR3 is 14 residues. Germline V gives CDR1 GTSNPN, CDR2 SVGIG (reference sequence). V shed 1 base and J shed 7 bases, with 14 bases lying between them. The CDR3 reads CAWSGSPGEQPQHF. The CDR3 DNA reads TGTGCCTGGAGTGGTAGTCCCGGAGAACAGCCCCAGCATTTT. The entire variable domain, with the rest obtained from reference TRBV30 and TRBJ1-5, is as follows: SQTIHQWPATLVQPVGSPLSLECTVEGTSNPNLYWYRQAAGRGLQLLFYSVGIGQISSEVPQNLSASRPQDRQFILSSKKLLLSDSGFYLCAWSGSPGEQPQHFGDGTRLSIL.

V gene TRBV5-1 combines with J gene TRBJ2-3, with 7 bases identical to TRBD1. CDR1 and CDR2 from the germline V gene are SGHRS and YFSETQ. CDR3 length: 15 amino acids. V shed 4 bases and J 2 bases; nucleotides not matched to a gene: 7. DNA of the CDR3: TGCGCCAGCAGCAATCCGGGACAGAACACAGATACGCAGTATTTT. It encodes CASSNPGQNTDTQYF. The whole variable domain, remainder taken from reference TRBV5-1 and TRBJ2-3, is KAGVTQTPRYLIKTRGQQVTLSCSPISGHRSVSWYQQTPGQGLQFLFEYFSETQRNKGNFPGRFSGRQFSNSRSEMNVSTLELGDSALYLCASSNPGQNTDTQYFGPGTRLTVL.

J is TRBJ2-7 and V is TRBV30; TRBD2 might be the D (6 bases). Germline values: CDR1 GTSNPN, CDR2 SVGIG (reference sequence). CDR3 length equals 14 residues. The V and J ends lost 3 bases and 0 bases respectively, with 12 bases between them. The CDR3 sequence is CAWRGLGSSYEQYF. CDR3 bases: TGTGCCTGGAGGGGACTGGGGAGCTCCTACGAGCAGTACTTC.

The CDR3 bases are TGTGCCAGCTCACCGGGACAGGGGTCTAACTATGGCTACACCTTC. Translating gives CASSPGQGSNYGYTF. The rearrangement links TRBV18 to TRBJ1-2, with TRBD1 identical over 10 bases. Trimming removed 3 bases from V and 0 bases from J; junction bases left unmatched: 1. The CDR3 is 15 amino acids. Germline V gene sequence: CDR1 KGHSH, CDR2 LQKENI.

The V call is TRBV6-5, the J call TRBJ1-2; no reliable D call. Germline values: CDR1 MNHEY, CDR2 SVGAGI. The length of the CDR3 is 11 residues. V was clipped by 6 bases and J by 6 bases, with 8 bases between them. CDR3 residues: CASRYLDGYTF. The DNA for the CDR3 is TGTGCCAGCAGGTATTTGGATGGCTACACCTTC.

The chain couples TRBV4-1 to TRBJ1-6, with no clear D. Deletions cut 0 bases from V and 5 bases from J, with 14 bases between. Germline V gene lookup returns CDR1 MGHRA and CDR2 YSYEKL. This CDR3 contains 17 residues. CDR3 bases: TGCGCCAGCAGCCAAGATCCCCGGAGTATGGATAATTCACCCCTCCACTTT. Its translation: CASSQDPRSMDNSPLHF.

The chain is built from TRBV9 and TRBJ2-1; no firm D call. CDR1 and CDR2 from the germline V gene are SGDLS and YYNGEE. With 7 bases removed from V and 2 bases from J, the gap between germline ends came to 16 bases. The CDR3 length is 15 residues. CDR3 amino acids: CASGPLFTTYNEQFF. For the CDR3, the DNA is TGTGCCAGCGGTCCACTTTTTACTACCTACAATGAGCAGTTCTTC.

The chain recombines TRBV19 with TRBJ1-3; D is ambiguous. The CDR3 is 12 amino acids. Germline V CDR1 and CDR2: LNHDA, SQIVND (reference sequence). Trimming took off 0 bases at V and 3 bases at J, with 0 bases between the two ends. CDR3: CASSIDGNTIYF. The CDR3 coding sequence is TGTGCCAGTAGTATAGATGGAAACACCATATATTTT.

The genes are TRBV23-1 and TRBJ2-3; no clear D gene. TRBV23-1 belongs to the ORF category, with a function that is uncertain. The CDR3 runs to 17 residues. Trimming removed 4 bases at V and 0 bases at J, with 17 bases between. CDR3 in DNA: TGCGCCAGCAGTCCCGCTTTTGGAGACCCTAGCACAGATACGCAGTATTTT. The encoded protein is CASSPAFGDPSTDTQYF.

In nucleotides, the CDR3 is TGTGCCAGCAGTGCAAAGTACGAGCAGTACTTC. Translation: CASSAKYEQYF. The V gene is TRBV2, the J gene TRBJ2-7, with no clear D. Germline values: CDR1 SNHLY, CDR2 FYNNEI. The CDR3 contains 11 residues. Between the trimmed V and J ends, which lost 4 bases and 4 bases, there was a span of 5 bases.

The V gene is TRBV7-2, the J gene TRBJ1-5; D not certain. The CDR3 is 13 residues long. V lost 0 bases and J 9 bases, leaving 9 bases between the germline ends. The germline V gene encodes CDR1 SGHTA and CDR2 FQGNSA. The CDR3 sequence: CASSLAGPRPQHF. CDR3 DNA sequence: TGTGCCAGCAGCTTAGCCGGTCCTCGGCCCCAGCATTTT.

The chain is built from TRBV5-5 and TRBJ1-2; D not certain. Germline-derived CDR1 and CDR2 are SGHKS and YYEKEE (reference sequence). V gave up 3 bases and J gave up 0 bases, with 21 bases separating them. This CDR3 region has 18 residues. CDR3 amino acids: CASSSSLTDVLANYGYTF. CDR3 DNA sequence: TGTGCCAGCAGCTCCTCGCTGACGGACGTATTAGCTAACTATGGCTACACCTTC.

CDR3 amino acids: CGTQVKGKSNTEAFF. In DNA, the CDR3 is TGTGGCACACAGGTTAAAGGTAAGTCGAACACTGAAGCTTTCTTT. The chain carries TRBV11-3 and TRBJ1-1; a possible D gene is TRBD1 (5 bases). This CDR3 contains 15 residues. CDR1 and CDR2 (germline): SGHNT, YENEEA.

The chain recombines TRBV18 with TRBJ2-5; possibly TRBD2 for D (6 bases). The germline CDR1 and CDR2 sequences are KGHSH and LQKENI. The CDR3 loop spans 12 amino acids. Deletions cut 3 bases from V and 5 bases from J, with 7 bases between. CDR3: CASSPAGETQYF. The CDR3 DNA sequence: TGTGCCAGCTCACCTGCGGGGGAGACCCAGTACTTC.